A selection of T cell receptor beta chains follows, all from one sample in a study of beta chain features in type 1 diabetes. Sequencing used immunoSEQ multiplex PCR; TCRdb keeps in-frame clones, though not all of them. There are approximately 170,000 clones in the sample; roughly 8% occur only once, and 0.5% lies in the top ten. Sequences were obtained from central memory CD4+ T cells from blood. The receptors originated from a man aged 18-30 years with type 1 diabetes. CDR3s include the opening cysteine and the closing phenylalanine or tryptophan. The order of the fields is J gene, V gene, clone size, CDR3 protein. The listing skips clone size in some rows; elsewhere it reads once, few, many or a size class.

>TRBJ1-2|TRBV7-2|NA
CASSPSDSYGYTF
>TRBJ2-3|TRBV2|NA
CASSPTSGGTDTQYF
>TRBJ2-7|TRBV27|NA
CASSSGSYEQYF
>TRBJ2-5|TRBV21-1|NA
CASSKDRKGEKETQYF
>TRBJ2-7|TRBV5-4|NA
CASSQRPEGYYEQYF
>TRBJ1-2|TRBV12-5|NA
CASGPERGAGGYTF
>TRBJ2-2|TRBV6-5|few
CASSYETGNTGELFF
>TRBJ2-7|TRBV28|NA
CASSLRGTRGYEQYF
>TRBJ1-1|TRBV27|few
CASSRQERGTEAFF
>TRBJ2-7|TRBV29-1|few
CSVKGTPSYEQYF
>TRBJ1-2|TRBV28|few
CASTYDINYGYTF
>TRBJ2-5|TRBV5-5|few
CASSRGTGETQYF
>TRBJ1-1|TRBV19|few
CASSRGGSVGRTEAFF
>TRBJ2-1|TRBV9|NA
CASSVGGGAYQGQFF
>TRBJ1-2|TRBV5-4|NA
CASSQEVGGINTF
>TRBJ2-4|TRBV15|few
CATSSRSGGQAKNIQYF
>TRBJ1-2|TRBV15|once
CATSRDIAQAYGYTF
>TRBJ2-7|TRBV6-5|few
CASSYRSESYEQYF
>TRBJ1-6|TRBV4-2|NA
CASSLDRGNSPLHF
>TRBJ2-2|TRBV7-9|few
CASRTPGGANTGELFF
>TRBJ2-5|TRBV7-8|NA
CASSLQSAGETQYF
>TRBJ2-3|TRBV4-3|few
CASSQGPTSGGGDTQYF
>TRBJ2-1|TRBV9|NA
CASSVVAGSNEQFF
>TRBJ2-3|TRBV11-2|NA
CASGAGATDTQYF
>TRBJ2-2|TRBV18|once
CASSPWHASEGGELFF
>TRBJ1-4|TRBV28|few
CATRTGGTANEKLFF
>TRBJ2-5|TRBV7-2|few
CASGRDLAGGDVTQYF
>TRBJ2-7|TRBV7-9|few
CASSFFGQGYEQYF
>TRBJ2-5|TRBV5-6|NA
CASSSWGGYQETQYF
>TRBJ2-3|TRBV5-1|few
CASSKASQDTQYF
>TRBJ2-1|TRBV15|few
CATSRDPGRQQFF
>TRBJ2-7|TRBV6-5|few
CASSYPRTSGAYEQYF
>TRBJ2-7|TRBV5-4|few
CASSISGQGYEQYF
>TRBJ2-7|TRBV28|few
CASSLGTVREQYF
>TRBJ2-3|TRBV9|few
CASSAGQGIITDTQYF
>TRBJ2-3|TRBV11-2|few
CASSFSRDTQYF